Shown below are 14 T cell receptor beta chains from a single sample sequenced in a study of patients and donors after allogeneic stem cell transplantation. TCRdb re-called the RT-PCR reads through MiXCR, storing one row per CDR3 protein. This sample has about 230,000 distinct CDR3 sequences, with 13% to 15% found just once. Sequencing input: blood, either unsorted or a sorted T cell fraction (not recorded which). The receptors originated from a human donor who was either an allogeneic HSCT recipient or a stem cell or donor lymphocyte infusion donor (not recorded which). It is not recorded whose cells these are; they may come from a transplant donor.

This clonotype was observed a handful of times. The V and J genes are TRBV20-1 and TRBJ2-7, with 13 bases matching TRBD2. CDR1 is DFQATT, CDR2 SNEGSKA, per germline (reference sequence). The CDR3 contains 16 residues. The ends lost 6 bases at V and 0 bases at J; junction bases unmatched: 8. CDR3 loop: CSAKGLAGDISYEQYF. DNA for the CDR3: TGCAGTGCAAAAGGACTAGCGGGGGACATCTCCTACGAGCAGTACTTC.

This clonotype was recorded a few times. The V gene is TRBV30, the J gene TRBJ1-5; TRBD1 is a possible D gene (6 bases). The CDR3 has 13 amino acids. Germline assignment: CDR1 GTSNPN and CDR2 SVGIG (reference sequence). V shed 4 bases and J shed 3 bases, with 10 bases lying between them. This CDR3 reads CAWTGGANQPQHF. CDR3 DNA: TGTGCCTGGACCGGGGGCGCCAATCAGCCCCAGCATTTT.

In its sample, this clonotype was seen many times. The chain employs TRBV13 and TRBJ2-7, with D unresolved. The V end was cut by 2 bases, the J end by 6 bases, with 8 bases between. Germline-derived CDR1 and CDR2 are PRHDT and FYEKMQ (reference sequence). This CDR3 contains 12 residues. This CDR3 is CASSLRLSEQYF. CDR3 sequence (DNA): TGTGCCAGCAGCTTAAGACTTAGCGAGCAGTACTTC.

At least ten counts were recorded for this clonotype. The chain is built from TRBV11-2 and TRBJ2-7; TRBD1 aligns across 9 bases. This CDR3 has 15 residues. The ends lost 1 base at V and 3 bases at J; junction bases unmatched: 4. Germline assignment: CDR1 SGHAT and CDR2 FQNNGV. The CDR3 DNA sequence: TGTGCCAGCAGCTTAGTACAGGGGGCACTCTACGAGCAGTACTTC. Amino acids: CASSLVQGALYEQYF.

This clonotype was counted only a few times. The chain joins TRBV20-1 to TRBJ1-5; 7 positions match TRBD1. This CDR3 is 13 amino acids long. Germline CDR1 and CDR2: DFQATT and SNEGSKA (reference sequence). After removal of 6 bases from V and 6 bases from J, the junction contained 8 bases not matched to a gene. Here the CDR3 DNA reads TGCAGTGCGACATGGCAGGGGGGTCAGCCCCAGCATTTT. This codes for CSATWQGGQPQHF.

V is TRBV3-1 and J is TRBJ2-7; 7 bases line up with TRBD1. The J segment lost 6 bases and the V segment lost 1 base, leaving 3 bases of the junction unmatched. This CDR3 is 13 amino acids long. CDR1 and CDR2 (germline): LGHDT, YNNKEL (reference sequence). Here the CDR3 reads CASSQGNRGEQYF. The DNA for the CDR3 is TGTGCCAGCAGCCAAGGGAACAGGGGCGAGCAGTACTTC.

This chain links TRBV28 with TRBJ2-5, with D hard to call. V lost 6 bases to trimming and J lost 1 base, with 12 bases between them. Germline V gene sequence: CDR1 MDHEN, CDR2 SYDVKM. The CDR3 consists of 14 residues. In nucleotides, the CDR3 is TGTGCCAGCAGCCCCGGTGGGGTCCAAGAGACCCAGTACTTC. Its translation: CASSPGGVQETQYF.

The chain is built from TRBV29-1 and TRBJ1-1, with D maybe TRBD1 (5 bases). Deletions cut 6 bases from V and 5 bases from J, with 13 bases between. The germline gives CDR1 SQVTM, CDR2 ANQGSEA. This CDR3 has 12 residues. The CDR3 DNA reads TGCAGCGTGGGGGTAAGAGGTACTGAAGCTTTCTTT. This gives the protein CSVGVRGTEAFF.

This clonotype was seen a few times. The chain is built from TRBV6-2 or TRBV6-3 and TRBJ1-4; D may be TRBD1 (5 bases). Trimming shortened V by 4 bases and J by 7 bases, and 13 bases separated the two germline ends. The CDR3 runs to 14 residues. From germline, CDR1 is MNHEY and CDR2 SVGEGT. The CDR3 sequence: CASSSSWGSEKLFF. The CDR3 DNA follows: TGTGCCAGCAGTTCCTCTTGGGGGAGTGAAAAACTGTTTTTT.

The chain employs TRBV27 and TRBJ2-3; D unclear. CDR3 length: 13 residues. In germline, CDR1 is MNHEY, CDR2 SMNVEV (reference sequence). V shed 7 bases and J shed 2 bases, with 10 bases lying between them. In DNA form, the CDR3 reads TGTGCCAGCAATTTCAGAAACACAGATACGCAGTATTTT. Protein: CASNFRNTDTQYF.

The chain links TRBV30 to TRBJ1-6, with 10 bases lining up with TRBD1. The CDR3 runs to 15 residues. The J segment lost 9 bases and the V segment lost 0 bases, leaving 5 bases of the junction unmatched. In germline, CDR1 is GTSNPN, CDR2 SVGIG (reference sequence). In nucleotides, the CDR3 is TGTGCCTGGAGTGTAGGACAGGGGGGGTTTTCACCCCTCCACTTT. As protein: CAWSVGQGGFSPLHF.

The CDR3: CASSPPSRPNEQFF. The DNA of the CDR3 is TGTGCCAGCTCACCACCCAGCAGGCCAAATGAGCAGTTCTTC. This chain uses TRBV18 with TRBJ2-1; no clear D. Looked up from germline, CDR1 is KGHSH and CDR2 is LQKENI. Trimming removed 0 bases from V and 7 bases from J, with 10 bases in between. This CDR3 has 14 amino acids.

This chain connects TRBV11-2 to TRBJ2-7; D is perhaps TRBD1 (6 bases). The CDR3 sequence is 15 residues long. Germline CDR1 and CDR2: SGHAT and FQNNGV. V dropped 0 bases and J dropped 6 bases, with 15 bases sitting between them. CDR3 nucleotide sequence: TGTGCCAGCAGCTTAGATCCTGGGGGCGCGGGCGAGCAGTACTTC. This translates into CASSLDPGGAGEQYF.

There are many counts of this clonotype. The chain recombines TRBV12-3 or TRBV12-4 with TRBJ1-2; 8 bases line up with TRBD1. V dropped 6 bases and J dropped 0; count of bases not matched to a gene: 12. This CDR3 contains 17 residues. The CDR3 here is CASSYGPGTGPNYGYTF. In DNA, the CDR3 is TGTGCCAGCAGCTATGGACCGGGGACAGGCCCTAACTATGGCTACACCTTC.